This TCR beta chain was recorded in a study of CD8+CD57+ T cells in acquired aplastic anemia. CDR3 length: 17 amino acids. Trimming took off 3 bases at V and 2 bases at J, with 14 bases between the two ends. CDR1 LNHNV and CDR2 YYDKDF come from the germline V gene (reference sequence). This clonotype was seen at least ten times. Patients sequenced had flow cytometry evidence of CD8+CD57+ cell expansion. Genomic DNA served as template for TCR beta VDJ and CDR3 profiling. TCRdb re-analysed the reads in MiXCR, keeping a single row per CDR3 protein. Among some 170,000 distinct CDR3 sequences listed, around 48% were seen once.

J is TRBJ2-6 and V is TRBV15; D is possibly TRBD1 or TRBD2 (5 bases each). The sample consisted of sorted CD4+, CD8+, or CD8+CD57+ T cells (not recorded which) from PBMCs. The receptor's source is a human donor with aplastic anemia. The CDR3 spells CATSRRGATAGANVLTF. CDR3 DNA sequence: TGTGCCACCAGCAGGAGAGGGGCTACCGCTGGGGCCAACGTCCTGACTTTC.